This is a list of T cell receptor beta chains from one sample in a study of blood T cell repertoires in COVID-19. The table came from immunoSEQ multiplex PCR; TCRdb's copy has only in-frame clones and leaves some out. The table records about 160,000 clones, around four fifths of them present only once. Sequencing was done on a sample of peripheral blood. The receptors here all came from a woman aged 80 or older with acute or convalescent COVID-19. CDR3s include the opening cysteine and the closing phenylalanine or tryptophan. A D gene is named only where the DNA matches it firmly. Some rows have no size entry. The others give once, few or many, or a class for an expanded clone.

v_call	clone_size	j_call	d_call	cdr3_aa	cdr3_nt
TRBV15	NA	TRBJ2-5	NA	CATSRDRSDWETQYF	TGTGCCACCAGCAGAGATCGATCGGACTGGGAGACCCAGTACTTC
TRBV11-2	NA	TRBJ2-7	TRBD1	CASSFPAYGQGYEQYF	TGTGCCAGCAGCTTCCCAGCCTATGGACAGGGATACGAGCAGTACTTC
TRBV14	NA	TRBJ2-1	TRBD1	CASSQGDRPSNEQFF	TGTGCCAGCAGCCAAGGGGACAGGCCCTCCAATGAGCAGTTCTTC
TRBV10-3	NA	TRBJ2-2	NA	CAIRKDGGTGELFF	TGTGCCATCAGGAAAGACGGGGGCACCGGGGAGCTGTTTTTT
TRBV6-2/TRBV6-3	NA	TRBJ1-3	NA	CASSYSRSGNTIYF	TGTGCCAGCAGTTACAGCCGCTCTGGAAACACCATATATTTT
TRBV5-1	once	TRBJ1-3	TRBD1	CASSLTGGSGNTIYF	TGCGCCAGCAGCTTAACAGGGGGCTCTGGAAACACCATATATTTT
TRBV29-1	NA	TRBJ1-2	NA	CSVGQNYGYTF	TGCAGCGTTGGTCAGAACTATGGCTACACCTTC
TRBV3-1/TRBV3-2	NA	TRBJ2-7	TRBD2	CASSHRLAGAGEQYF	TGTGCCAGCAGCCACCGACTAGCGGGAGCGGGGGAGCAGTACTTC
TRBV5-4	NA	TRBJ2-2	TRBD2	CASTVGGPSVAGELFF	TGTGCCAGCACCGTGGGAGGGCCTTCGGTCGCCGGGGAGCTGTTTTTT
TRBV19	NA	TRBJ1-2	TRBD1	CASRRDRGNYGYTF	TGTGCCAGTAGGAGGGACAGGGGCAACTATGGCTACACCTTC
TRBV5-8	few	TRBJ2-1	NA	CASSLLEPYNEQFF	TGTGCCAGCAGCTTATTGGAGCCTTACAATGAGCAGTTCTTC
TRBV7-9	NA	TRBJ1-1	NA	CASSLTRVNTEAFF	TGTGCCAGCAGCTTAACCAGGGTAAACACTGAAGCTTTCTTT
TRBV5-1	NA	TRBJ2-1	TRBD2	CASSFSLAADGEQFF	TGCGCCAGCAGCTTTTCACTAGCGGCGGACGGGGAGCAGTTCTTC
TRBV5-1	NA	TRBJ2-7	TRBD1	CASSLQGESYEQYF	TGCGCCAGCAGCTTACAGGGGGAATCCTACGAGCAGTACTTC
TRBV5-1	NA	TRBJ1-1	TRBD1	CASSSLRTGLSDTEAFF	TGCGCCAGCAGCTCGCTAAGGACAGGGTTAAGCGACACTGAAGCTTTCTTT
TRBV19	NA	TRBJ2-2	NA	CASSGKGLGTGELFF	TGTGCCAGTAGTGGGAAGGGGTTAGGCACCGGGGAGCTGTTTTTT
TRBV2	NA	TRBJ1-1	NA	CASRVQGGTEAFF	TGTGCCAGCAGGGTACAGGGTGGGACTGAAGCTTTCTTT
TRBV5-6	NA	TRBJ2-7	TRBD1	CASSPSDRGSYEQYF	TGTGCCAGCAGCCCTTCGGACAGGGGTTCCTACGAGCAGTACTTC
TRBV4-3	NA	TRBJ2-2	NA	CASSQDPWGTGFMNTGELFF	TGCGCCAGCAGCCAAGATCCTTGGGGTACAGGGTTTATGAACACCGGGGAGCTGTTTTTT
TRBV5-1	NA	TRBJ1-2	NA	CASSLSTPLQGSNYGYTF	TGCGCCAGCAGCTTATCAACCCCCCTACAGGGATCTAACTATGGCTACACCTTC
TRBV2	NA	TRBJ2-7	NA	CASRRTATYEQYF	TGTGCCAGCAGGCGGACAGCGACCTACGAGCAGTACTTC
TRBV30	NA	TRBJ1-2	NA	CAWSKAGANYGYTF	TGTGCCTGGAGTAAGGCAGGCGCTAACTATGGCTACACCTTC
TRBV7-2	NA	TRBJ1-2	TRBD1	CASSSTGGKGYTF	TGTGCCAGCAGCTCAACAGGGGGAAAGGGCTACACCTTC
TRBV7-6	few	TRBJ2-1	TRBD2	CASSPRTSGMIVGNEQFF	TGTGCCAGCAGCCCCCGGACTAGCGGGATGATCGTTGGTAATGAGCAGTTCTTC
TRBV4-1	NA	TRBJ2-3	NA	CASSQVPGTAFTDTQYF	TGCGCCAGCAGCCAAGTTCCGGGGACTGCGTTCACAGATACGCAGTATTTT
TRBV11-2	NA	TRBJ1-6	NA	CASSPGQSSLHF	TGTGCCAGCAGCCCAGGACAGTCCTCCCTCCACTTT
TRBV19	once	TRBJ1-5	NA	CASSPAYPSTGKPQHF	TGTGCCAGTAGTCCAGCTTACCCCTCAACAGGAAAACCCCAGCATTTT
TRBV7-9	NA	TRBJ2-2	NA	CASSSSEWGPRAGELFF	TGTGCCAGCTCCTCTTCGGAGTGGGGGCCTCGCGCCGGGGAGCTGTTTTTT
TRBV19	NA	TRBJ2-7	NA	CASRGTGGAYEQYF	TGTGCCAGTAGGGGTACAGGCGGGGCCTACGAGCAGTACTTC
TRBV24-1	NA	TRBJ2-1	TRBD2	CATSDPSGRGYNEQFF	TGTGCCACCAGTGATCCTAGCGGGAGGGGATACAATGAGCAGTTCTTC
TRBV11-2	NA	TRBJ2-5	NA	CASSRSGKETQYF	TGTGCCAGCAGCCGGAGCGGTAAAGAGACCCAGTACTTC
TRBV10-2	once	TRBJ1-1	NA	CASNGQGKTEAFF	TGCGCCAGCAATGGGCAGGGAAAAACTGAAGCTTTCTTT
TRBV7-2	NA	TRBJ2-2	NA	CASSVGRANTGELFF	TGTGCCAGCAGCGTGGGCAGAGCGAACACCGGGGAGCTGTTTTTT
TRBV11-3	NA	TRBJ2-7	NA	CASSLEGSYEQYF	TGTGCCAGCAGCTTAGAGGGCAGCTACGAGCAGTACTTC
TRBV4-1	NA	TRBJ2-7	TRBD1	CASSQGGQALYEQYF	TGCGCCAGCAGCCAAGGGGGACAGGCCCTCTACGAGCAGTACTTC
TRBV5-1	NA	TRBJ2-5	TRBD2	CASSKTSGQETQYF	TGCGCCAGCAGCAAGACTAGCGGACAAGAGACCCAGTACTTC
TRBV30	NA	TRBJ1-3	NA	CAWSQAANTIYF	TGTGCCTGGTCTCAGGCTGCAAACACCATATATTTT
TRBV19	once	TRBJ2-1	TRBD2	CASSTSGRSYNEQFF	TGTGCCAGTAGTACTAGCGGGAGATCCTACAATGAGCAGTTCTTC
TRBV6-5	NA	TRBJ1-5	NA	CASSPRGGGQPQHF	TGTGCCAGCAGTCCCCGGGGGGGAGGCCAGCCCCAGCATTTT
TRBV7-8	NA	TRBJ2-2	NA	CASSSLLGGAGELFF	TGTGCCAGCAGCTCCCTACTAGGAGGTGCCGGGGAGCTGTTTTTT
TRBV9	NA	TRBJ2-2	TRBD1	CASSVGQGAGELFF	TGTGCCAGCAGCGTAGGACAGGGTGCCGGGGAGCTGTTTTTT
TRBV6-4	NA	TRBJ2-1	TRBD2	CASSKTSGPYDEQFF	TGTGCCAGCAGTAAGACTAGCGGCCCATACGATGAGCAGTTCTTC
TRBV2	NA	TRBJ1-3	TRBD1	CASSTTGAGNTIYF	TGTGCCAGCAGTACCACAGGGGCTGGAAACACCATATATTTT
TRBV29-1	NA	TRBJ1-1	NA	CSVPGWNTEAFF	TGCAGCGTCCCCGGGTGGAACACTGAAGCTTTCTTT
TRBV11-2	NA	TRBJ1-1	TRBD1	CASSRGQGASGTEAFF	TGTGCCAGCAGCCGGGGACAGGGGGCGAGTGGGACTGAAGCTTTCTTT
TRBV4-1	NA	TRBJ2-1	NA	CASRGGGGYNEQFF	TGCGCCAGCAGGGGGGGAGGGGGCTACAATGAGCAGTTCTTC
TRBV12-3/TRBV12-4	few	TRBJ1-3	NA	CASSANSGNTIYF	TGTGCCAGCAGTGCGAACTCTGGAAACACCATATATTTT
TRBV10-1	NA	TRBJ2-1	NA	CASSGKTGNEQFF	TGCGCCAGCAGTGGAAAAACAGGGAATGAGCAGTTCTTC
TRBV2	NA	TRBJ1-2	NA	CASSKTRTYGYTF	TGTGCCAGCAGTAAGACACGTACTTATGGCTACACCTTC
TRBV18	NA	TRBJ1-1	NA	CASSPGQFVDTEAFF	TGTGCCAGCTCACCAGGACAGTTTGTGGACACTGAAGCTTTCTTT
TRBV5-1	NA	TRBJ2-7	NA	CASSLEGVGYEQYF	TGCGCCAGCAGCTTGGAGGGGGTCGGCTACGAGCAGTACTTC
TRBV5-8	NA	TRBJ2-5	NA	CASSLAIRDQETQYF	TGTGCCAGCAGCTTGGCCATCAGGGACCAAGAGACCCAGTACTTC
TRBV7-9	NA	TRBJ2-5	NA	CASSLKLAPETQYF	TGTGCCAGCAGCTTAAAACTAGCCCCAGAGACCCAGTACTTC